What follows are 17 T cell receptor beta chains derived from one specimen sequenced in a study of blood T cell repertoires in COVID-19. Here immunoSEQ multiplex PCR was the method, and the copy in TCRdb shows in-frame clones only, minus some. The table has tens of thousands of clones, about 88% seen once; the top ten hold about 5%. The sequenced sample was peripheral blood. Receptors originate from a woman older than 75 with active COVID-19.

This chain uses TRBV10-2 with TRBJ1-2, with 8 bases lining up with TRBD1. The ends lost 8 bases at V and 3 bases at J; junction bases unmatched: 2. Germline CDR1 WSHSY, CDR2 SAAADI. The CDR3 has 12 residues. In DNA form, the CDR3 reads TGCGCCAGCGGACAGGGTGACTATGGCTACACCTTC. This codes for CASGQGDYGYTF.

The chain recombines TRBV6-2 or TRBV6-3 with TRBJ2-1, with 10 bases that match TRBD2. V lost 4 bases to trimming and J lost 9 bases; unmatched junction nucleotides: 9. CDR1 is MNHEY, CDR2 SVGEGT, per germline. CDR3 length: 15 residues. The CDR3 coding sequence is TGTGCCAGCAGTTCCAAGAGCGGGAGGGCCGTTGAGCAGTTCTTC. Its protein product is CASSSKSGRAVEQFF.

In this sample, this clone turned up once. The rearrangement joins TRBV5-1 to TRBJ2-1, with 8 positions matching TRBD2. J was trimmed by 0 bases and V by 5 bases; bases with no gene match: 13. CDR1 and CDR2 from the germline V gene are SGHRS and YFSETQ. CDR3 length: 18 amino acids. The CDR3 region has the DNA TGCGCCAGCAGAGGGGGGGCTACGGCGGGAGGCTCCTACAATGAGCAGTTCTTC. Translation: CASRGGATAGGSYNEQFF.

A single count supports this clone. This chain uses TRBV25-1 with TRBJ2-4; 10 positions agree with TRBD2. Trimming took 2 bases from V and 6 from J; bases not matched to a gene: 7. Germline V gives CDR1 MGHDK, CDR2 SYGVNS. The CDR3 has 16 amino acids. The CDR3 region is CASSEKGAGGGNIQYF. In nucleotides, the CDR3 is TGTGCCAGCAGTGAAAAGGGAGCGGGAGGGGGAAACATTCAGTACTTC.

This chain connects TRBV7-2 to TRBJ2-5; possible D gene TRBD1, 6 bases. This CDR3 spans 16 amino acids. V gave up 6 bases and J gave up 2 bases, with 19 bases separating them. Per the germline V gene, CDR1 is SGHTA and CDR2 is FQGNSA. Here the CDR3 reads CASSSGETGRQETQYF. The CDR3 DNA follows: TGTGCCAGCAGTTCAGGCGAGACAGGTCGTCAAGAGACCCAGTACTTC.

The rearrangement joins TRBV3-1 (or the pseudogene TRBV3-2) to TRBJ1-3; tentatively, D is TRBD1 (5 bases). The germline V and J ends were trimmed by 1 base and 3 bases, with 7 bases remaining between them. The CDR3 totals 14 residues. CDR1 is LGHDT, CDR2 YNNKEL, per germline (reference sequence). CDR3 sequence: CASSQGGDGNTIYF. For the CDR3, the DNA is TGTGCCAGCAGCCAAGGGGGGGATGGAAACACCATATATTTT.

This chain connects TRBV29-1 to TRBJ1-3, with D possibly matching TRBD1 (5 bases). Germline CDR1 SQVTM, CDR2 ANQGSEA. Between the trimmed V and J ends, which lost 6 bases and 4 bases, there was a span of 19 bases. The CDR3 contains 15 residues. The CDR3 DNA reads TGCAGCGTCGATCCGCTAGGAGGGGCGGGAAACACCATATATTTT. Protein product: CSVDPLGGAGNTIYF.

V and J are TRBV5-1 and TRBJ2-7; 9 nucleotides match TRBD2. V shed 4 bases and J 2 bases; nucleotides not matched to a gene: 4. The CDR3 consists of 14 residues. Germline CDR1 reads SGHRS; CDR2 reads YFSETQ. As DNA, the CDR3 is TGCGCCAGCAGCGCGACTAGCGGCCCCTACGAGCAGTACTTC. Translation gives CASSATSGPYEQYF.

This sequence joins TRBV4-3 and TRBJ2-2; unclear D gene. The V end was cut by 4 bases, the J end by 3 bases, with 9 bases between. The germline CDR1 and CDR2 sequences are LGHNA and YSLEER. This CDR3 is 14 amino acids long. The CDR3 region is CASSPGSYTGELFF. In DNA form, the CDR3 reads TGCGCCAGCAGCCCTGGCAGTTACACCGGGGAGCTGTTTTTT.

This clone was seen a single time. The chain recombines TRBV27 with TRBJ2-6; D perhaps matches TRBD1 (5 bases). The ends were cut back, 4 bases at V and 0 bases at J, with 13 bases in the middle. The length of the CDR3 is 17 residues. The germline V gene has CDR1 MNHEY and CDR2 SMNVEV (reference sequence). The CDR3, as DNA: TGTGCCAGCAGTTGGGCGCAGGGAAACTCTGGGGCCAACGTCCTGACTTTC. This gives the protein CASSWAQGNSGANVLTF.

The chain links TRBV29-1 to TRBJ1-1; unclear D gene. Between the trimmed V and J ends, which lost 6 bases and 3 bases, there was a span of 11 bases. The CDR3 extends over 12 amino acids. CDR1 and CDR2 (germline): SQVTM, ANQGSEA. Here the CDR3 reads CSVLREYTEAFF. In DNA, the CDR3 is TGCAGCGTCCTCCGGGAGTACACTGAAGCTTTCTTT.

This chain connects TRBV6-6 to TRBJ2-2, with D perhaps TRBD2 (5 bases). From germline, CDR1 is MNHNY and CDR2 SVGAGI (reference sequence). The CDR3 contains 13 residues. Trimming removed 8 bases from V and 6 bases from J, with 13 bases in between. CDR3: CASAPGRAGELFF. The DNA for the CDR3 is TGTGCCAGCGCCCCTGGGCGGGCCGGGGAGCTGTTTTTT.

The rearrangement joins TRBV11-1 to TRBJ1-1; no clear D. V lost 5 bases to trimming and J lost 0 bases, with 7 bases between them. The CDR3 has 13 residues. Germline assignment: CDR1 SGHAT and CDR2 FQDESV (reference sequence). CDR3 nucleotides: TGTGCCAGCAGCCACGGGGTGAACACTGAAGCTTTCTTT. It codes for CASSHGVNTEAFF.

The chain joins TRBV2 to TRBJ2-3; D perhaps matches TRBD2 (5 bases). The germline V and J ends were trimmed by 2 bases and 6 bases, with 9 bases remaining between them. The CDR3 totals 13 residues. Germline V lookup: CDR1 SNHLY, CDR2 FYNNEI. This chain's CDR3 is CASSEREPDTQYF. In DNA form, the CDR3 reads TGTGCCAGCAGTGAAAGGGAGCCCGATACGCAGTATTTT.

The rearrangement joins TRBV7-9 to TRBJ2-3, with TRBD2 identical over 7 bases. The CDR3 consists of 14 residues. Per germline, CDR1 SEHNR and CDR2 FQNEAQ (reference sequence). V lost 8 bases and J lost 4; bases outside the gene matches: 9. This CDR3 is CASRGDWAADTQYF. The CDR3 nucleotides are TGTGCCAGCCGGGGGGACTGGGCAGCAGATACGCAGTATTTT.

The chain joins TRBV5-4 to TRBJ2-3; 9 bases line up with TRBD1. V lost 4 bases, J lost 3 bases, and 9 bases stayed unmatched. The CDR3 is 16 residues long. Germline V gene lookup returns CDR1 SGHNT and CDR2 YYREEE (reference sequence). The CDR3 nucleotides read TGTGCCAGCAGCCCTGGAGGGACAGGGATAACAGATACGCAGTATTTT. Its protein product is CASSPGGTGITDTQYF.

The J gene is TRBJ1-5, the V gene TRBV28; D might be TRBD1 (5 bases). Germline V gene sequence: CDR1 MDHEN, CDR2 SYDVKM. V was clipped by 3 bases and J by 7 bases, with 10 bases between them. The CDR3 is 13 amino acids. In DNA form, the CDR3 reads TGTGCCAGCAGTTTTCAGGGCTACCAGCCCCAGCATTTT. Its protein is CASSFQGYQPQHF.